Following are 27 T cell receptor beta chains from one sample sequenced in a study of CD8 T cells in Susac syndrome. With random hexamers, roughly 0.5 to 1 ug RNA was reverse transcribed. TCRdb redid the calling of the immunoSEQ multiplex PCR reads with MiXCR, one entry per CDR3 protein. The sample holds 100,000 to 150,000 distinct CDR3 sequences, around 94% seen once. Source material: CD4+ T cells from PBMCs. These receptors originate from a human donor with multiple sclerosis.

The chain couples TRBV25-1 to TRBJ1-1, with D hard to call. Germline CDR1 reads MGHDK; CDR2 reads SYGVNS. The CDR3 has 12 amino acids. V shed 4 bases and J shed 7 bases, with 10 bases lying between them. CDR3 loop: CASSASNDEAFF. Written as DNA, the CDR3 is TGTGCCAGCAGTGCCAGCAATGATGAAGCTTTCTTT. Drawing the rest from reference TRBV25-1 and TRBJ1-1, the complete variable domain is EADIYQTPRYLVIGTGKKITLECSQTMGHDKMYWYQQDPGMELHLIHYSYGVNSTEKGDLSSESTVSRIRTEHFPLTLESARPSHTSQYLCASSASNDEAFFGQGTRLTVV.

The chain recombines TRBV2 with TRBJ2-3; TRBD2 matches at 12 bases. Germline CDR1 and CDR2: SNHLY and FYNNEI. CDR3 size: 15 residues. Trimming took 7 bases from V and 4 from J; bases not matched to a gene: 6. This CDR3 reads CASTSGGARADTQYF. CDR3 DNA sequence: TGTGCCAGCACTAGCGGGGGGGCCAGGGCAGATACGCAGTATTTT. The full variable domain, with the rest looked up from reference TRBV2 and TRBJ2-3, is EPEVTQTPSHQVTQMGQEVILRCVPISNHLYFYWYRQILGQKVEFLVSFYNNEISEKSEIFDDQFSVERPDGSNFTLKIRSTKLEDSAMYFCASTSGGARADTQYFGPGTRLTVL.

This chain connects TRBV7-9 to TRBJ2-3, with D tentatively TRBD2 (7 bases). CDR3 length: 14 amino acids. V lost 4 bases and J 4 bases, leaving 12 bases between the germline ends. Germline V lookup: CDR1 SEHNR, CDR2 FQNEAQ (reference sequence). CDR3 in DNA: TGTGCCAGCAGCTCCTCGGGGGGCGCAGATACGCAGTATTTT. Protein: CASSSSGGADTQYF. The full variable domain, completed using reference TRBV7-9 and TRBJ2-3, is DTGVSQNPRHKITKRGQNVTFRCDPISEHNRLYWYRQTLGQGPEFLTYFQNEAQLEKSRLLSDRFSAERPKGSFSTLEIQRTEQGDSAMYLCASSSSGGADTQYFGPGTRLTVL.

The rearrangement links TRBV30 to TRBJ2-2, with TRBD2 matching 8 bases. CDR3 length equals 13 residues. Germline lookup yields CDR1 GTSNPN and CDR2 SVGIG (reference sequence). V shed 4 bases and J 4 bases; nucleotides not matched to a gene: 2. CDR3 loop: CAWKRGGTGELFF. CDR3 nucleotides: TGTGCCTGGAAACGGGGGGGCACCGGGGAGCTGTTTTTT.

Concerning this clonotype: Compared with germline, one end of the junction differs, possibly owing to a read error. This sequence joins TRBV12-3 or TRBV12-4 and TRBJ2-3; D is uncertain. The CDR3 runs 15 residues. The DNA of the CDR3 is TGTGCCAGCAGTCGACCCCCTGCTCCCGGCACAGATACGCATTTT. Translating gives CASSRPPAPGTDTHF.

This clonotype was observed once. This chain connects TRBV7-9 to TRBJ1-1, with D maybe TRBD1 (5 bases). CDR3 length: 13 residues. Germline loops: CDR1 SEHNR, CDR2 FQNEAQ (reference sequence). V was cut by 5 bases and J by 2 bases, with 9 bases left in between. The CDR3 sequence: CASSTGFNTEAFF. CDR3 sequence (DNA): TGTGCCAGCAGCACAGGATTCAACACTGAAGCTTTCTTT. The variable domain in full, with the rest retrieved from reference TRBV7-9 and TRBJ1-1, is DTGVSQNPRHKITKRGQNVTFRCDPISEHNRLYWYRQTLGQGPEFLTYFQNEAQLEKSRLLSDRFSAERPKGSFSTLEIQRTEQGDSAMYLCASSTGFNTEAFFGQGTRLTVV.

The chain is built from TRBV28 and TRBJ2-4; 10 bases agree with TRBD1. The CDR3 consists of 15 residues. In germline, CDR1 is MDHEN, CDR2 SYDVKM. The V segment lost 6 bases and the J segment 7 bases; nucleotides outside the gene matches: 9. The CDR3 DNA follows: TGTGCCAGCAGGCATCCCGGGACAGGGGATAACATTCAGTACTTC. This sequence encodes CASRHPGTGDNIQYF. Full variable domain (rest looked up from reference TRBV28 and TRBJ2-4): DVKVTQSSRYLVKRTGEKVFLECVQDMDHENMFWYRQDPGLGLRLIYFSYDVKMKEKGDIPEGYSVSREKKERFSLILESASTNQTSMYLCASRHPGTGDNIQYFGAGTRLSVL.

This clonotype was recorded once. CDR3 protein: CASSRISGANVLTF. The CDR3 DNA follows: TGTGCCAGCAGTCGCATCTCTGGGGCCAACGTCCTGACTTTC. The chain uses TRBV6-2 or TRBV6-3 and TRBJ2-6; unclear D gene. CDR3 length: 14 residues. Germline V gene sequence: CDR1 MNHEY, CDR2 SVGEGT. V lost 5 bases and J 0 bases, leaving 5 bases between the germline ends.

The chain combines TRBV5-4 with TRBJ1-2; unclear D gene. Trimming stripped 6 bases from V and 0 bases from J, with 18 bases between. Germline V lookup: CDR1 SGHNT, CDR2 YYREEE (reference sequence). This CDR3 comprises 16 residues. This chain's CDR3 is CASNLGPDKANYGYTF. The CDR3 DNA sequence: TGTGCCAGCAACCTCGGACCGGATAAAGCTAACTATGGCTACACCTTC.

The rearrangement links TRBV20-1 to TRBJ1-5; D not certain. Germline lookup yields CDR1 DFQATT and CDR2 SNEGSKA (reference sequence). The germline V and J ends were trimmed by 5 bases and 7 bases, with 9 bases remaining between them. There are 11 residues in the CDR3. The CDR3 DNA sequence: TGCAGTGCTGGCTTGTGGCAGCCCCAGCATTTT. Its translation is CSAGLWQPQHF.

This clonotype was seen a few times. This chain uses TRBV12-3 or TRBV12-4 with TRBJ2-7; 8 bases are shared with TRBD1. The CDR3 runs 14 residues. V dropped 2 bases and J dropped 4; count of bases not matched to a gene: 4. The CDR3, as DNA: TGTGCCAGCAGTTTACCAGGGGGCGGGTACGAGCAGTACTTC. It is translated as CASSLPGGGYEQYF.

This chain connects TRBV5-6 to TRBJ2-5; D not certain. The CDR3 contains 13 residues. V lost 1 base and J lost 4, with 8 bases in between. Germline CDR1 is SGHDT and CDR2 is YYEEEE. The CDR3: CASSLYLGETQYF. The CDR3 DNA is TGTGCCAGCAGCTTGTATCTGGGAGAGACCCAGTACTTC.

V usage is TRBV5-6 and J usage is TRBJ1-2; D gene unclear. V lost 0 bases to trimming and J lost 6 bases, with 6 bases between them. Germline V gene data show CDR1 as SGHDT and CDR2 as YYEEEE. This CDR3 region has 12 residues. The CDR3 protein is CASSLVRDGYTF. The CDR3 coding sequence is TGTGCCAGCAGCTTGGTTAGGGATGGCTACACCTTC.

The V call is TRBV30, the J call TRBJ2-7; no clear D gene. The CDR3 covers 11 residues. CDR1 GTSNPN and CDR2 SVGIG come from the germline V gene (reference sequence). Trimming cost V 3 bases and J 7 bases, with 10 bases left between them. CDR3: CAWSARQEQYF. Written as DNA, the CDR3 is TGTGCCTGGAGCGCCCGCCAGGAGCAGTACTTC.

The rearrangement joins TRBV4-1 to TRBJ2-2, with D tentatively TRBD1 or TRBD2 (5 bases each). Germline V gene data show CDR1 as MGHRA and CDR2 as YSYEKL. V lost 4 bases, J lost 7 bases, and 22 bases lay in between. There are 17 residues in the CDR3. CDR3: CASSLLASRDGFGELFF. CDR3 coding DNA: TGCGCCAGCAGCCTCCTCGCGTCCCGGGACGGGTTCGGGGAGCTGTTTTTT.

The chain has TRBV7-8 and TRBJ2-2; 8 bases match TRBD1. This CDR3 has 14 residues. Looked up from germline, CDR1 is SGHVS and CDR2 is FQNEAQ. V lost 5 bases, J lost 6 bases, and 5 bases stayed unmatched. The CDR3 DNA sequence: TGTGCCAGCAGCCCCGGGACAGGATCCGGGGAGCTGTTTTTT. This sequence encodes CASSPGTGSGELFF.

The chain employs TRBV20-1 and TRBJ2-1; TRBD2 agrees at 9 bases. Germline V gene lookup returns CDR1 DFQATT and CDR2 SNEGSKA (reference sequence). CDR3 length equals 17 residues. V dropped 3 bases and J dropped 3; count of bases not matched to a gene: 12. The CDR3 coding sequence is TGCAGTGCTAGCCGTCTGAGCGGGGGGTCCTTCTACAATGAGCAGTTCTTC. It codes for CSASRLSGGSFYNEQFF.

This chain connects TRBV20-1 to TRBJ1-1; D possibly corresponds to TRBD1 (6 bases). Per germline, CDR1 DFQATT and CDR2 SNEGSKA (reference sequence). This CDR3 is built from 10 residues. Between the trimmed V and J ends, which lost 7 bases and 4 bases, there was a span of 7 bases. Here the CDR3 reads CSGGATEAFF. The CDR3, as DNA: TGCAGTGGGGGGGCCACTGAAGCTTTCTTT.

The chain recombines TRBV14 with TRBJ1-2; 10 bases align to TRBD1. Germline-derived CDR1 and CDR2 are SGHDN and FVKESK. The CDR3 has 17 amino acids. V lost 5 bases to trimming and J lost 2 bases; unmatched junction nucleotides: 11. The CDR3: CASSILSGQGKNYGYTF. The CDR3, as DNA: TGTGCCAGCAGCATCTTATCGGGACAGGGGAAAAACTATGGCTACACCTTC.

This chain joins TRBV10-1 and TRBJ1-5; no reliable D call. In germline, CDR1 is WNHNN, CDR2 SYGVQD (reference sequence). The CDR3 is made up of 12 amino acids. Trimming shortened V by 6 bases and J by 3 bases, and 6 bases separated the two germline ends. CDR3 amino acids: CASREDNQPQHF. Here the CDR3 DNA reads TGCGCCAGCAGGGAGGACAATCAGCCCCAGCATTTT.

V is TRBV24-1 and J is TRBJ2-1; TRBD1 might be the D (6 bases). CDR3 size: 13 residues. The ends were cut back, 3 bases at V and 12 bases at J, with 14 bases in the middle. Germline assignment: CDR1 KGHDR and CDR2 SFDVKD. Here the CDR3 DNA reads TGTGCCACCAGTGATGGGGACATTTCCTCGCAGTTCTTC. Its protein product is CATSDGDISSQFF.

V gene TRBV30 combines with J gene TRBJ1-5; 7 bases map to TRBD1. The germline CDR1 and CDR2 sequences are GTSNPN and SVGIG (reference sequence). The CDR3 is 14 residues long. Trimming at V came to 3 bases and at J to 1 base, leaving 3 bases not matched to a gene. The CDR3 protein is CAWRGGASNQPQHF. The CDR3 region has the DNA TGTGCCTGGAGAGGGGGCGCGAGCAATCAGCCCCAGCATTTT.

The chain is built from TRBV15 and TRBJ2-1; either TRBD1 or TRBD2 may supply D (5 bases each). V was shortened by 0 bases and J by 14 bases, with 20 bases between the two germline ends. Germline V lookup: CDR1 LNHNV, CDR2 YYDKDF (reference sequence). There are 15 residues in the CDR3. CDR3 DNA sequence: TGTGCCACCAGCAGAGATGGGACGGGGAATCGATTAGAGTTCTTC. Protein product: CATSRDGTGNRLEFF.

This chain joins TRBV14 and TRBJ2-7; no firm D call. Germline CDR1 and CDR2: SGHDN and FVKESK. Trimming took 4 bases from V and 3 from J, leaving 22 bases between them. This CDR3 is 17 amino acids long. The CDR3 bases are TGTGCCAGCAGCCCAGTGGGAAGGGTCAGCTTTCTCTACGAGCAGTACTTC. It encodes CASSPVGRVSFLYEQYF.

The chain joins TRBV19 to TRBJ2-2; 10 bases line up with TRBD1. Germline V gene sequence: CDR1 LNHDA, CDR2 SQIVND (reference sequence). With 5 bases clipped from V and 3 bases from J, the junction kept 3 bases outside the gene matches. This CDR3 is 15 amino acids long. CDR3 sequence reads: CASSFGTGDTGELFF. DNA for the CDR3: TGTGCCAGTAGTTTCGGGACAGGGGACACCGGGGAGCTGTTTTTT.

The V gene is TRBV20-1, the J gene TRBJ1-1; D is unclear. There are 14 residues in the CDR3. The germline V and J ends were trimmed by 0 bases and 1 base, with 9 bases remaining between them. Germline V lookup: CDR1 DFQATT, CDR2 SNEGSKA (reference sequence). The CDR3, as DNA: TGCAGTGCTAGAGAGGGCAGTCAGAACACTGAAGCTTTCTTT. Translation gives CSAREGSQNTEAFF.

The chain uses TRBV30 and TRBJ1-5; 9 bases map to TRBD1. The CDR3 covers 13 residues. V gave up 4 bases and J gave up 6 bases; unmatched junction bases: 4. Germline V gives CDR1 GTSNPN, CDR2 SVGIG (reference sequence). CDR3 nucleotides: TGTGCCTGGAACAGGGGGCCAGGTCAGCCCCAGCATTTT. Its protein is CAWNRGPGQPQHF.